This T cell receptor (beta chain) was obtained from a study of shared clonotypes between healthy human individuals. The junction had 6 bases not matched to a gene; V was cut back by 1 base and J by 2 bases. The CDR3 has 16 residues. Germline values: CDR1 KGHSH, CDR2 LQKENI. Here immunoSEQ multiplex PCR was the method, and the copy in TCRdb shows in-frame clones only, minus some. The table includes some 470,000 clones, 76% detected once. The J gene is TRBJ2-7, the V gene TRBV18, with 9 bases that match TRBD1. The receptor was derived from a woman aged 35 to 49 in good health. Some clones in this sample may be carry-over from other donors' samples. Source material: PBMCs. DNA of the CDR3: TGTGCCAGCTCACCACTCCCGGGACAGGGCGCCTACGAGCAGTACTTC. Amino acid sequence: CASSPLPGQGAYEQYF.